Below are 30 T cell receptor beta chains sequenced from a single sample in a study of T cell repertoires in cytomegalovirus infection. TCRdb reprocessed the reads with MiXCR, giving one entry per CDR3 protein. The data contain about 570,000 distinct CDR3 sequences, under 45% of them singletons. The antigens for these receptors are not known. The specimen comprised cultured PBMCs, sampled from culture after CMV antigen stimulation. The receptors were gathered from a human donor in good health (CMV status not recorded). Some clones in this sample may be carry-over from other donors' samples.

This clonotype was observed at least ten times. The chain uses TRBV11-2 and TRBJ2-3; D is possibly TRBD2 (5 bases). The CDR3 consists of 18 residues. Germline lookup yields CDR1 SGHAT and CDR2 FQNNGV. Trimming shortened V by 5 bases and J by 2 bases, and 23 bases separated the two germline ends. The CDR3 spells CASSATSDFRILTDTQYF. The CDR3 DNA sequence: TGTGCCAGCAGCGCTACCTCGGACTTTCGAATCCTCACAGATACGCAGTATTTT.

This clonotype was counted only a few times. The chain employs TRBV12-3 or TRBV12-4 and TRBJ1-2; D remains ambiguous. The CDR3 is made up of 14 amino acids. V gave up 3 bases and J gave up 2 bases, with 10 bases separating them. The CDR3 DNA reads as TGTGCCAGCAGTTTGAGGCGGTCCAACTATGGCTACACCTTC. This translates into CASSLRRSNYGYTF.

This clonotype occurred many times. The gene calls are TRBV7-2 and TRBJ2-6; no definite D call. The CDR3 has 15 amino acids. The V gene lost 6 bases and the J gene lost 1 base, with 10 bases spanning the gap. CDR1 is SGHTA and CDR2 is FQGNSA in the germline V gene. CDR3 DNA: TGTGCCAGCAGTTTGCTGGGATCTGGGGCCAACGTCCTGACTTTC. Its protein product is CASSLLGSGANVLTF.

The chain couples TRBV10-3 to TRBJ2-3; 12 bases are a match to TRBD1. Losses at the gene ends were 2 bases for V and 6 bases for J; bases not matched to a gene: 6. Germline V gene data show CDR1 as ENHRY and CDR2 as SYGVKD. The CDR3 contains 16 residues. The CDR3 region has the DNA TGTGCCATCAGTGAGAGGGGACAGGGGGCTTCGGATACGCAGTATTTT. Protein sequence: CAISERGQGASDTQYF.

The chain links TRBV29-1 to TRBJ2-5, with a tentative D call TRBD1 (7 bases). From germline, CDR1 is SQVTM and CDR2 ANQGSEA. The CDR3 is made up of 12 amino acids. Trimming removed 3 bases at V and 5 bases at J, with 10 bases between. The CDR3, as DNA: TGCAGCGTTGACAGGGGGGACGAGACCCAGTACTTC. Translation: CSVDRGDETQYF.

This sequence joins TRBV7-9 and TRBJ2-1; 11 bases map to TRBD1. V trimming: 3 bases; J trimming: 9 bases; junction bases outside the gene matches: 4. Germline V gene sequence: CDR1 SEHNR, CDR2 FQNEAQ (reference sequence). The CDR3 is 14 residues long. CDR3 residues: CASSFGQGAPEQFF. The DNA of the CDR3 is TGTGCCAGCAGCTTTGGACAGGGGGCCCCTGAGCAGTTCTTC.

The genes are TRBV12-3 or TRBV12-4 and TRBJ1-4; TRBD1 aligns across 8 bases. The CDR3 contains 15 residues. After removal of 5 bases from V and 10 bases from J, the junction contained 12 bases not matched to a gene. CDR3 loop: CASSRPGGGTGKLFF. The DNA of the CDR3 is TGTGCCAGCAGTCGCCCGGGGGGGGGGACAGGAAAACTGTTTTTT.

Only a few counts were recorded for this clonotype. The chain joins TRBV12-3 or TRBV12-4 to TRBJ1-1; D is unclear. The germline V and J ends were trimmed by 8 bases and 2 bases, with 9 bases remaining between them. The CDR3 extends over 12 amino acids. The DNA for the CDR3 is TGTGCCAGCTCCCAGATCAACACTGAAGCTTTCTTT. Translated: CASSQINTEAFF.

This clonotype was found many times. V usage is TRBV7-2 and J usage is TRBJ2-3; weak D call: TRBD1 (5 bases). The CDR3 consists of 15 residues. Germline V gene sequence: CDR1 SGHTA, CDR2 FQGNSA. Deletions cut 4 bases from V and 6 bases from J, with 17 bases between. CDR3 bases: TGTGCCAGCAGCTCACAGGTCTCGATGGGGGATACGCAGTATTTT. Encoded protein: CASSSQVSMGDTQYF.

This clonotype appeared a few times. V is TRBV2 and J is TRBJ1-2, with D unclear. The germline V gene encodes CDR1 SNHLY and CDR2 FYNNEI. This CDR3 region has 12 residues. Trimming shortened V by 1 base and J by 4 bases, and 4 bases separated the two germline ends. The CDR3 bases are TGTGCCAGCAGTGAAGGGATCTATGGCTACACCTTC. Amino acid sequence: CASSEGIYGYTF.

This clonotype showed up just a few times. The V gene is TRBV7-6, the J gene TRBJ2-1, with TRBD2 identical over 11 bases. Germline V lookup: CDR1 SGHVS, CDR2 FNYEAQ. V was clipped by 3 bases and J by 0 bases; unmatched bases: 13. The CDR3 consists of 20 residues. CDR3 in amino acids: CASSFPGGGLAVDSYNEQFF. CDR3 DNA: TGTGCCAGCAGCTTCCCGGGGGGGGGACTAGCGGTGGACTCCTACAATGAGCAGTTCTTC. Full variable domain (missing parts from reference TRBV7-6 and TRBJ2-1): GAGVSQSPRYKVTKRGQDVALRCDPISGHVSLYWYRQALGQGPEFLTYFNYEAQQDKSGLPNDRFSAERPEGSISTLTIQRTEQRDSAMYRCASSFPGGGLAVDSYNEQFFGPGTRLTVL.

The J gene is TRBJ2-3, the V gene TRBV19, with a weak D call TRBD2 (5 bases). The CDR3 extends over 15 amino acids. V lost 6 bases and J 3 bases, leaving 16 bases between the germline ends. Germline lookup yields CDR1 LNHDA and CDR2 SQIVND (reference sequence). The CDR3 DNA reads as TGTGCCAGTAGACGACAAGGGTCGGGGACAGATACGCAGTATTTT. It specifies CASRRQGSGTDTQYF. The full variable domain, completed using reference TRBV19 and TRBJ2-3, is DGGITQSPKYLFRKEGQNVTLSCEQNLNHDAMYWYRQDPGQGLRLIYYSQIVNDFQKGDIAEGYSVSREKKESFPLTVTSAQKNPTAFYLCASRRQGSGTDTQYFGPGTRLTVL.

The gene calls are TRBV20-1 and TRBJ1-3; TRBD1 is a possible D gene (5 bases). The CDR3 loop spans 12 amino acids. The germline V gene has CDR1 DFQATT and CDR2 SNEGSKA (reference sequence). The CDR3 protein is CTCVGPGNTIYF. The CDR3 coding sequence is TGCACCTGCGTGGGGCCGGGAAACACCATATATTTT.

The J gene is TRBJ1-1, the V gene TRBV29-1, with a weak D call TRBD1 (5 bases). Germline V gene sequence: CDR1 SQVTM, CDR2 ANQGSEA. With 7 bases removed from V and 1 base from J, the gap between germline ends came to 13 bases. This CDR3 is built from 13 residues. The CDR3 nucleotides read TGCAGCGCACAGGTCCAGGGGAACACTGAAGCTTTCTTT. Translating it yields CSAQVQGNTEAFF.

The rearrangement links TRBV5-6 to TRBJ1-4; D uncertain. The length of the CDR3 is 18 residues. The germline V and J ends were trimmed by 0 bases and 7 bases, with 22 bases remaining between them. The germline V gene encodes CDR1 SGHDT and CDR2 YYEEEE. CDR3 region: CASSLVGGGRNEGEKLFF. The CDR3 DNA sequence: TGTGCCAGCAGCTTGGTTGGTGGAGGGAGAAATGAAGGTGAAAAACTGTTTTTT.

Details on this clonotype: No conserved phenylalanine or tryptophan is present at the end of the CDR3, so a read error is the likely explanation. The chain has TRBV7-3 and TRBJ2-1; no reliable D call. CDR3 size: 11 residues. CDR1 is SGHTA, CDR2 FQGTGA, per germline. With 6 bases removed from V and 1 base from J, the gap between germline ends came to 1 base. CDR3 coding DNA: TGTGCCAGCAGATCCTACAATGAGCAGTTCTTA. It yields the protein CASRSYNEQFL.

This clonotype was picked up one time. This chain joins TRBV7-9 and TRBJ2-1, with TRBD2 matching over 7 bases. Germline lookup yields CDR1 SEHNR and CDR2 FQNEAQ (reference sequence). Trimming cost V 1 base and J 15 bases; bases outside gene matches: 24. The CDR3 has 18 residues. This CDR3 reads CASSLVLMEREVKARPFF. The CDR3 region has the DNA TGTGCCAGCAGCTTAGTCCTTATGGAACGGGAGGTCAAGGCCCGCCCGTTCTTC.

The J gene is TRBJ2-2, the V gene TRBV27; 12 nucleotides align to TRBD2. There are 16 residues in the CDR3. With 6 bases clipped from V and 5 bases from J, the junction kept 7 bases outside the gene matches. CDR1 is MNHEY, CDR2 SMNVEV, per germline (reference sequence). CDR3 sequence reads: CASSPTSGSLTGELFF. DNA of the CDR3: TGTGCCAGCAGCCCGACTAGCGGGAGTCTTACCGGGGAGCTGTTTTTT.

This clonotype occurred a few times. The chain carries TRBV19 and TRBJ2-3; 9 nucleotides align to TRBD2. The germline gives CDR1 LNHDA, CDR2 SQIVND (reference sequence). The V gene end was trimmed by 3 bases and the J gene end by 4 bases; junction bases not matched to a gene: 5. The CDR3 extends over 15 amino acids. The CDR3 reads CASSISSGISDTQYF. The DNA of the CDR3 is TGTGCCAGTAGTATTTCTAGCGGGATCTCAGATACGCAGTATTTT.

Only a few counts were recorded for this clonotype. The chain combines TRBV2 with TRBJ1-3; no firm D call. Germline CDR1 is SNHLY and CDR2 is FYNNEI. There are 15 residues in the CDR3. The germline V and J ends were trimmed by 4 bases and 0 bases, with 10 bases remaining between them. The CDR3 sequence is CASSVRAGSGNTIYF. CDR3 nucleotide sequence: TGTGCCAGCAGTGTTAGGGCCGGCTCTGGAAACACCATATATTTT.

This clonotype showed up just a few times. V and J are TRBV7-2 and TRBJ1-3; 7 bases line up with TRBD1. There are 17 residues in the CDR3. Trimming at V came to 1 base and at J to 3 bases, leaving 9 bases not matched to a gene. Germline V CDR1 and CDR2: SGHTA, FQGNSA. The CDR3 nucleotides read TGTGCCAGCAGCTTAGGTCGCCCAGGGGGTTTTGGAAACACCATATATTTT. Its protein is CASSLGRPGGFGNTIYF.

This clonotype was picked up a small number of times. The chain has TRBV6-1 and TRBJ2-7, with TRBD2 as a possible D gene (5 bases). CDR3 length: 13 amino acids. Germline assignment: CDR1 MNHNS and CDR2 SASEGT. V lost 6 bases, J lost 4 bases, and 13 bases lay in between. The CDR3 sequence: CASRNPGKYEQYF. CDR3 coding DNA: TGTGCCAGCAGGAACCCCGGGAAATACGAGCAGTACTTC.

This clonotype was observed a handful of times. The genes are TRBV7-2 and TRBJ2-7; TRBD2 agrees at 8 bases. Germline V gene sequence: CDR1 SGHTA, CDR2 FQGNSA. With 0 bases clipped from V and 3 bases from J, the junction kept 4 bases outside the gene matches. This CDR3 is built from 15 residues. This CDR3 reads CASSLASGMGYEQYF. CDR3 nucleotides: TGTGCCAGCAGCTTAGCTAGCGGGATGGGCTACGAGCAGTACTTC.

The chain is built from TRBV11-2 and TRBJ1-5, with a weak D call TRBD1 (5 bases). The V end was cut by 1 base, the J end by 9 bases, with 10 bases between. Germline V gene sequence: CDR1 SGHAT, CDR2 FQNNGV. This CDR3 spans 13 amino acids. This chain's CDR3 is CASSLGVTAPQHF. CDR3 nucleotide sequence: TGTGCCAGCAGCTTAGGGGTGACAGCGCCCCAGCATTTT.

This clonotype was recorded at least ten times. This chain uses TRBV11-3 with TRBJ1-6; D is unclear. V shed 5 bases and J shed 8 bases, with 10 bases lying between them. The germline V gene encodes CDR1 SGHNT and CDR2 YENEEA. This CDR3 spans 13 amino acids. CDR3 sequence: CASSRTGDSPLHF. Written as DNA, the CDR3 is TGTGCCAGCAGCCGTACCGGGGATTCACCCCTCCACTTT.

This clonotype was found a few times. The rearrangement uses TRBV6-6 and TRBJ1-5; D is unclear. This CDR3 comprises 14 residues. The V end was cut by 0 bases, the J end by 7 bases, with 10 bases between. Germline V gene sequence: CDR1 MNHNY, CDR2 SVGAGI (reference sequence). For the CDR3, the DNA is TGTGCCAGCAGTTACTCGTCCGGAGGGCAGCCCCAGCATTTT. The encoded protein is CASSYSSGGQPQHF.

CDR3 DNA: TGTGCCAGCAGTAGTGGGTTGGAAACGTTGCAGTACTTC. Its protein product is CASSSGLETLQYF. V is TRBV6-6 and J is TRBJ2-7; D is uncertain. The CDR3 is made up of 13 amino acids. V was clipped by 5 bases and J by 9 bases, with 17 bases between them. CDR1 and CDR2 (germline): MNHNY, SVGAGI (reference sequence).

The rearrangement uses TRBV27 and TRBJ2-2, with 7 positions matching TRBD2. Unmatched junction bases numbered 8, after V lost 6 bases and J lost 7 bases. Germline CDR1 and CDR2: MNHEY and SMNVEV (reference sequence). The CDR3 has 14 residues. The DNA of the CDR3 is TGTGCCAGCAGCCCTGGACTAGTTAACGGGGAGCTGTTTTTT. This translates into CASSPGLVNGELFF.

The chain recombines TRBV7-2 with TRBJ2-3; D is possibly TRBD1 or TRBD2 (5 bases each). This CDR3 has 17 residues. Per the germline V gene, CDR1 is SGHTA and CDR2 is FQGNSA. Trimming pared 3 bases from V and 1 base from J, leaving 17 bases between. CDR3 region: CASSFLEGFVGTDTQYF. The CDR3 DNA is TGTGCCAGCAGCTTCTTAGAGGGGTTTGTAGGCACAGATACGCAGTATTTT.

This chain connects TRBV7-2 to TRBJ2-1, with D unclear. Germline lookup yields CDR1 SGHTA and CDR2 FQGNSA. This CDR3 has 14 residues. The ends were cut back, 5 bases at V and 1 base at J, with 9 bases in the middle. CDR3 region: CASSSVRSYNEQFF. The CDR3 DNA sequence: TGTGCCAGCAGCAGCGTGAGGTCCTACAATGAGCAGTTCTTC.